The 17 T cell receptor beta chains in this list originate from one sample, sequenced in a study of T cells in Graves' hyperthyroidism and ophthalmopathy. TCR beta CDR3 regions were amplified from RNA transcripts. Researchers ran a first-round RT-PCR on the TCR CDR3 using the HTBI primer set. In TCRdb, the multiplex PCR reads were re-called with MiXCR into one record per CDR3 protein. The sample holds about 400,000 distinct CDR3 sequences; 15% to 17% are singletons and the top ten take roughly 15%. Sequenced material: blood. The origin of the receptors is a woman younger than 35 with Graves' hyperthyroidism.

With regard to this clonotype: With a much larger clone just one base away, this may be a read error. V gene TRBV12-3 or TRBV12-4 combines with J gene TRBJ1-2; D not certain. This CDR3 contains 11 residues. Here the CDR3 reads CASSPKYGHTF. For the CDR3, the DNA is TGTGCCAGCAGTCCCAAATATGGCCACACCTTC.

This clonotype came up many times. CDR3 loop: CASRTGSGANYGYTF. For the CDR3, the DNA is TGCGCCAGCAGAACAGGCTCGGGGGCTAACTATGGCTACACCTTC. This chain joins TRBV5-1 and TRBJ1-2, with TRBD1 as a possible D gene (5 bases). V lost 5 bases to trimming and J lost 0 bases, with 14 bases between them. In germline, CDR1 is SGHRS, CDR2 YFSETQ. This CDR3 spans 15 amino acids. Filled out from reference TRBV5-1 and TRBJ1-2, the complete variable domain reads KAGVTQTPRYLIKTRGQQVTLSCSPISGHRSVSWYQQTPGQGLQFLFEYFSETQRNKGNFPGRFSGRQFSNSRSEMNVSTLELGDSALYLCASRTGSGANYGYTFGSGTRLTVV.

This rearrangement joins TRBV29-1 to TRBJ1-1; tentative D call: TRBD1 (6 bases). Germline lookup yields CDR1 SQVTM and CDR2 ANQGSEA. The CDR3 spans 16 residues. Trimming took 5 bases from V and 0 from J, leaving 19 bases between them. The CDR3 reads CSVLAGDFLMNTEAFF. In DNA, the CDR3 is TGCAGCGTTCTCGCAGGGGACTTTCTCATGAACACTGAAGCTTTCTTT.

This clonotype was observed a few times. The chain employs TRBV7-9 and TRBJ2-3; D possibly matches TRBD1 or TRBD2 (6 bases each). This CDR3 contains 16 residues. CDR1 and CDR2 (germline): SEHNR, FQNEAQ (reference sequence). The V end was cut by 5 bases, the J end by 0 bases, with 15 bases between. CDR3 protein: CASSQGGTPSTDTQYF. The CDR3 DNA reads TGTGCCAGCAGCCAGGGCGGGACACCTAGCACAGATACGCAGTATTTT.

In this sample, this clonotype turned up many times. The chain employs TRBV15 and TRBJ1-6; 8 bases are shared with TRBD1. From germline, CDR1 is LNHNV and CDR2 YYDKDF (reference sequence). This CDR3 contains 15 residues. Unmatched junction bases numbered 2, after V lost 1 base and J lost 6 bases. This chain's CDR3 is CATSRVDRVNSPLHF. As DNA, the CDR3 is TGTGCCACCAGCAGAGTGGACAGGGTTAATTCACCCCTCCACTTT.

The chain combines TRBV3-1 with TRBJ1-4, with 7 positions matching TRBD1. The CDR3 spans 14 residues. J lost 8 bases, V lost 7 bases, and 10 bases had no gene match. CDR1 and CDR2 (germline): LGHDT, YNNKEL (reference sequence). The CDR3 DNA follows: TGTGCCAGCACCAAAGACAGGGTTGGGGAAAAACTGTTTTTT. Its protein is CASTKDRVGEKLFF.

This clonotype has only a few counts. The chain uses TRBV7-9 and TRBJ2-3; 7 bases map to TRBD2. J lost 2 bases, V lost 8 bases, and 10 bases had no gene match. The CDR3 runs 15 residues. Germline CDR1 SEHNR, CDR2 FQNEAQ (reference sequence). The DNA of the CDR3 is TGTGCCAGCGGGAGGGCTAGCGGCCCCACAGATACGCAGTATTTT. Protein: CASGRASGPTDTQYF.

The table lists this clonotype with a few counts. The chain links TRBV19 to TRBJ2-2; 8 bases line up with TRBD2. V shed 9 bases and J 5 bases; nucleotides not matched to a gene: 11. The CDR3 has 15 residues. Germline values: CDR1 LNHDA, CDR2 SQIVND (reference sequence). The CDR3 nucleotides read TGTGCCAGCGAAACGGGGGGGCCGGGTACCGGGGAGCTGTTTTTT. Translation gives CASETGGPGTGELFF.

This clonotype occurred many times. The chain combines TRBV7-3 with TRBJ2-7; 7 bases match TRBD2. From germline, CDR1 is SGHTA and CDR2 FQGTGA. V dropped 8 bases and J dropped 2; count of bases not matched to a gene: 9. The CDR3 totals 14 residues. The CDR3 nucleotides read TGTGCCAGCCGAGTGAGAGGGAGGGCCTACGAGCAGTACTTC. Its translation: CASRVRGRAYEQYF.

This clonotype has a count of ten or more. V and J are TRBV10-3 and TRBJ1-2; D gene ambiguous. Between the trimmed V and J ends, which lost 10 bases and 5 bases, there was a span of 14 bases. This CDR3 is built from 12 residues. Germline-derived CDR1 and CDR2 are ENHRY and SYGVKD. CDR3 sequence: CATRQDLYGYTF. Written as DNA, the CDR3 is TGTGCCACGAGGCAGGATTTGTATGGCTACACCTTC.

Ten or more counts support this clonotype. This sequence joins TRBV12-3 or TRBV12-4 and TRBJ2-1; D unresolved. The CDR3 covers 11 residues. V was trimmed by 7 bases and J by 8 bases, leaving 9 bases between them. CDR3 amino acids: CASTKSYEQFF. In DNA, the CDR3 is TGTGCCAGCACCAAGAGCTATGAGCAGTTCTTC.

V and J are TRBV2 and TRBJ2-1; 13 bases are shared with TRBD2. Germline V gives CDR1 SNHLY, CDR2 FYNNEI. The CDR3 sequence is 16 residues long. The V segment lost 5 bases and the J segment 1 base; nucleotides outside the gene matches: 2. CDR3 in amino acids: CASSQLAGGSYNEQFF. CDR3 coding DNA: TGTGCCAGCAGTCAACTAGCGGGGGGGTCCTACAATGAGCAGTTCTTC.

The J gene is TRBJ2-7, the V gene TRBV19, with TRBD2 matching 10 bases. J gave up 2 bases and V 1 base, and 5 bases lay outside the gene matches. The V gene's germline CDR1 is LNHDA and CDR2 SQIVND (reference sequence). The CDR3 runs to 16 residues. In DNA form, the CDR3 reads TGTGCCAGTAGTATAGCTAGCGGGGGAGTCCCCTACGAGCAGTACTTC. Protein product: CASSIASGGVPYEQYF.

This clonotype showed up many times. The chain couples TRBV6-1 to TRBJ2-7; perhaps TRBD1 as D (6 bases). V lost 2 bases, J lost 3 bases, and 14 bases lay in between. From germline, CDR1 is MNHNS and CDR2 SASEGT. This CDR3 contains 15 residues. The CDR3 nucleotides read TGTGCCAGCAGTGAACGGGCAGGGGCAGGCTACGAGCAGTACTTC. It codes for CASSERAGAGYEQYF.

This clonotype was seen at least ten times. V is TRBV27 and J is TRBJ2-1; D call uncertain. The CDR3 is made up of 15 amino acids. Trimming shortened V by 1 base and J by 7 bases, and 14 bases separated the two germline ends. Germline-derived CDR1 and CDR2 are MNHEY and SMNVEV (reference sequence). The CDR3, as DNA: TGTGCCAGCAGTTTATTGAGGTTGCAAAGGAATGAGCAGTTCTTC. Protein sequence: CASSLLRLQRNEQFF.

The chain joins TRBV7-9 to TRBJ2-1; D is unresolved. Germline V gene lookup returns CDR1 SEHNR and CDR2 FQNEAQ (reference sequence). The CDR3 runs to 12 residues. The V end was cut by 3 bases, the J end by 9 bases, with 9 bases between. This CDR3 reads CASSFAKTEQFF. The CDR3 DNA is TGTGCCAGCAGCTTCGCGAAGACTGAGCAGTTCTTC.

Of note for this clonotype: This may come from a read error, since a much larger clone is one base off. The J gene is TRBJ2-3, the V gene TRBV5-1, with TRBD2 matching over 9 bases. Germline V lookup: CDR1 SGHRS, CDR2 YFSETQ. V lost 4 bases to trimming and J lost 4 bases; unmatched junction nucleotides: 7. The CDR3 contains 15 residues. The CDR3 nucleotides read TGCGCCAGCAGCCACTCTAGCGGGACCGCAGATACGCAGTATTTT. This codes for CASSHSSGTADTQYF.